These 31 T cell receptor beta chains were sequenced from one sample in a study of shared T cell receptors in the human thymus. The assay was immunoSEQ multiplex PCR, and TCRdb's table has in-frame clones only and misses some. The sample consists of about 660,000 clones, approximately 90% of them appearing once. The data were also submitted as part of a second study, on human thymus T cells.

Sequenced input: thymocytes. Every receptor here comes from a boy under three years old with a congenital heart defect.

The rearrangement uses TRBV10-2 and TRBJ2-4; TRBD1 is a possible D gene (6 bases). V was shortened by 6 bases and J by 6 bases, with 12 bases between the two germline ends. There are 13 residues in the CDR3. Per the germline V gene, CDR1 is WSHSY and CDR2 is SAAADI. The CDR3 is CASSPPRGNIQYF. The CDR3 DNA reads as TGCGCCAGCAGCCCCCCCAGGGGAAACATTCAGTACTTC.

This chain links TRBV19 with TRBJ2-7; 10 bases are a match to TRBD2. The CDR3 has 17 residues. J was trimmed by 7 bases and V by 5 bases; bases with no gene match: 17. CDR1 is LNHDA, CDR2 SQIVND, per germline (reference sequence). Here the CDR3 DNA reads TGTGCCAGTAGTCCCTCCGATAGACTAGCGGGTAAGCGGGAGCAGTACTTC. It yields the protein CASSPSDRLAGKREQYF.

This clone has only one observation. V is TRBV19 and J is TRBJ2-7; 7 bases align to TRBD2. The CDR3 contains 14 residues. Losses at the gene ends were 6 bases for V and 3 bases for J; bases not matched to a gene: 8. Germline assignment: CDR1 LNHDA and CDR2 SQIVND (reference sequence). Here the CDR3 DNA reads TGTGCCAGTAGCCCCTCCGGGGGGTACTACGAGCAGTACTTC. Protein product: CASSPSGGYYEQYF.

CDR3 region: CASSLVLAGNNEQFF. Here the CDR3 DNA reads TGTGCCAGCAGCTTAGTACTAGCGGGAAACAATGAGCAGTTCTTC. The V call is TRBV7-2, the J call TRBJ2-1, with 10 bases aligning to TRBD2. The CDR3 sequence is 15 residues long. Trimming removed 1 base from V and 5 bases from J; junction bases left unmatched: 2. Per the germline V gene, CDR1 is SGHTA and CDR2 is FQGNSA.

The genes are TRBV5-4 and TRBJ1-4; 7 nucleotides agree with TRBD1. Germline V CDR1 and CDR2: SGHNT, YYREEE (reference sequence). CDR3 length: 17 residues. V trimming: 2 bases; J trimming: 4 bases; junction bases outside the gene matches: 11. The chain's CDR3 is CASSLIIPGQNNEKLFF. CDR3 coding DNA: TGTGCCAGCAGCTTAATCATTCCGGGACAGAATAATGAAAAACTGTTTTTT.

Concerning this clone itself: The junction shows a germline mismatch at one end, possibly a read error. The CDR3 region has the DNA TGTGCCAGCTCATCACCGGGACATAGGTGGGAGCAGTACTTC. It yields the protein CASSSPGHRWEQYF. This rearrangement joins TRBV18 to TRBJ2-7; the D gene is possibly TRBD1 (6 bases). The CDR3 length is 14 residues. From germline, CDR1 is KGHSH and CDR2 LQKENI. The whole variable domain, filled in from reference TRBV18 and TRBJ2-7, reads NAGVMQNPRHLVRRRGQEARLRCSPMKGHSHVYWYRQLPEEGLKFMVYLQKENIIDESGMPKERFSAEFPKEGPSILRIQQVVRGDSAAYFCASSSPGHRWEQYFGPGTRLTVT.

This clone was counted only a few times. V usage is TRBV2 and J usage is TRBJ1-2; D is unclear. The CDR3 extends over 16 amino acids. CDR1 and CDR2 (germline): SNHLY, FYNNEI. V dropped 0 bases and J dropped 3 bases, with 14 bases sitting between them. The DNA for the CDR3 is TGTGCCAGCAGTGAAGCTCTTCGCCCTATCGACTATGGCTACACCTTC. This codes for CASSEALRPIDYGYTF.

The CDR3 loop is CASSARRWDRGNTEAFF. The CDR3 DNA follows: TGTGCCAGCAGCGCGCGCAGATGGGACAGGGGCAACACTGAAGCTTTCTTT. The chain is built from TRBV7-9 and TRBJ1-1; 10 positions agree with TRBD1. The CDR3 is made up of 17 amino acids. Germline V gene sequence: CDR1 SEHNR, CDR2 FQNEAQ (reference sequence). Trimming at V came to 5 bases and at J to 2 bases, leaving 11 bases not matched to a gene. The variable domain in full, with the rest retrieved from reference TRBV7-9 and TRBJ1-1, is DTGVSQNPRHKITKRGQNVTFRCDPISEHNRLYWYRQTLGQGPEFLTYFQNEAQLEKSRLLSDRFSAERPKGSFSTLEIQRTEQGDSAMYLCASSARRWDRGNTEAFFGQGTRLTVV.

This clone was observed once. The chain has TRBV7-2 and TRBJ1-5; weak D call: TRBD1 (5 bases). CDR3 length equals 15 residues. CDR1 is SGHTA, CDR2 FQGNSA, per germline. Trimming cost V 1 base and J 6 bases, with 13 bases left between them. The CDR3 bases are TGTGCCAGCAGCTTAGTTCATCCAGGGCCTCAGCCCCAGCATTTT. It yields the protein CASSLVHPGPQPQHF.

The chain employs TRBV6-1 and TRBJ2-7, with D perhaps TRBD2 (6 bases). Deletions cut 3 bases from V and 2 bases from J, with 8 bases between. Per the germline V gene, CDR1 is MNHNS and CDR2 is SASEGT. There are 13 residues in the CDR3. In DNA form, the CDR3 reads TGTGCCAGCAGTGAGGGCGGGGCCTACGAGCAGTACTTC. This encodes CASSEGGAYEQYF.

This chain links TRBV7-2 with TRBJ2-7; 9 nucleotides agree with TRBD2. Germline CDR1 SGHTA, CDR2 FQGNSA. Trimming cost V 1 base and J 0 bases; bases outside gene matches: 1. The CDR3 covers 15 residues. Here the CDR3 DNA reads TGTGCCAGCAGCTTAGTAGCGGGAGTCTCCTACGAGCAGTACTTC. Its translation is CASSLVAGVSYEQYF.

The J gene is TRBJ2-3, the V gene TRBV18; 10 nucleotides align to TRBD2. CDR3 length: 15 amino acids. CDR1 and CDR2 from the germline V gene are KGHSH and LQKENI. V dropped 6 bases and J dropped 3; count of bases not matched to a gene: 6. CDR3 sequence reads: CASSRLAGATDTQYF. The CDR3 DNA follows: TGTGCCAGCTCCCGTCTAGCGGGAGCAACAGATACGCAGTATTTT.

The CDR3, as DNA: TGTGCCAGCAGCCTAGACAGGGCAGAAGGGGGCAATGAAAAACTGTTTTTT. Its translation: CASSLDRAEGGNEKLFF. The rearrangement joins TRBV7-8 to TRBJ1-4; 7 bases are shared with TRBD1. The junction had 14 bases not matched to a gene; V was cut back by 5 bases and J by 5 bases. This CDR3 spans 17 amino acids. Germline values: CDR1 SGHVS, CDR2 FQNEAQ.

The chain couples TRBV13 to TRBJ2-7; D perhaps matches TRBD1 (7 bases). Trimming pared 2 bases from V and 3 bases from J, leaving 14 bases between. CDR1 is PRHDT, CDR2 FYEKMQ, per germline (reference sequence). The CDR3 is made up of 15 amino acids. The CDR3 coding sequence is TGTGCCAGCAGCTTATCGGCCAGGGGGGTCTACGAGCAGTACTTC. It specifies CASSLSARGVYEQYF.

The V and J genes are TRBV11-2 and TRBJ1-5; 7 bases are a match to TRBD1. V lost 2 bases, J lost 5 bases, and 3 bases stayed unmatched. Germline loops: CDR1 SGHAT, CDR2 FQNNGV. CDR3 length equals 14 residues. The CDR3, as DNA: TGTGCCAGCAGCTTAACAGGGGAGCATCAGCCCCAGCATTTT. It yields the protein CASSLTGEHQPQHF.

V and J are TRBV7-9 and TRBJ2-1; weak D call: TRBD2 (6 bases). The CDR3 covers 15 residues. The ends were cut back, 2 bases at V and 5 bases at J, with 13 bases in the middle. CDR1 and CDR2 (germline): SEHNR, FQNEAQ (reference sequence). Written as DNA, the CDR3 is TGTGCCAGCAGCTTAACCGGGAGCACGGACAATGAGCAGTTCTTC. Its protein product is CASSLTGSTDNEQFF.

The J gene is TRBJ2-4, the V gene TRBV4-3; D perhaps matches TRBD1 (5 bases). With 3 bases removed from V and 1 base from J, the gap between germline ends came to 16 bases. Looked up from germline, CDR1 is LGHNA and CDR2 is YSLEER. The CDR3 extends over 17 amino acids. CDR3 residues: CASSQGREWVAKNIQYF. As DNA, the CDR3 is TGCGCCAGCAGCCAGGGGCGTGAGTGGGTGGCCAAAAACATTCAGTACTTC.

The chain carries TRBV5-1 and TRBJ2-2, with 7 nucleotides matching TRBD2. V lost 10 bases and J lost 7; bases outside the gene matches: 13. This CDR3 contains 14 residues. Germline V CDR1 and CDR2: SGHRS, YFSETQ. CDR3 residues: CASRGRERDGELFF. The CDR3 DNA reads as TGCGCCTCGAGGGGACGGGAGCGGGACGGGGAGCTGTTTTTT.

The chain has TRBV15 and TRBJ2-3; D possibly corresponds to TRBD2 (7 bases). The germline V gene has CDR1 LNHNV and CDR2 YYDKDF (reference sequence). Trimming cost V 0 bases and J 0 bases, with 13 bases left between them. The CDR3 runs to 17 residues. In DNA form, the CDR3 reads TGTGCCACCAGCAGAGATTCCGAGGGGGGGAGCACAGATACGCAGTATTTT. Translating gives CATSRDSEGGSTDTQYF.

This clone appeared once. V is TRBV6-6 and J is TRBJ1-2; the match to TRBD1 covers 8 bases. Germline lookup yields CDR1 MNHNY and CDR2 SVGAGI (reference sequence). Germline trimming cut 7 bases from V and 6 bases from J; bases unmatched to any gene: 10. The CDR3 loop spans 14 amino acids. CDR3 protein: CASTDHRGGDGYTF. DNA of the CDR3: TGTGCCAGCACCGACCACAGGGGGGGCGATGGCTACACCTTC.

This clone was observed a single time. This chain connects TRBV4-3 to TRBJ2-2, with 12 bases identical to TRBD2. The CDR3 extends over 16 amino acids. The germline V gene has CDR1 LGHNA and CDR2 YSLEER. Germline trimming cut 4 bases from V and 5 bases from J; bases unmatched to any gene: 5. CDR3 loop: CASSRWLAGGTGELFF. The DNA for the CDR3 is TGCGCCAGCAGCCGGTGGCTAGCGGGAGGGACCGGGGAGCTGTTTTTT.

V usage is TRBV5-4 and J usage is TRBJ2-3, with 7 bases that match TRBD2. CDR3 length: 16 residues. The V gene end was trimmed by 2 bases and the J gene end by 9 bases; junction bases not matched to a gene: 15. The germline V gene encodes CDR1 SGHNT and CDR2 YYREEE (reference sequence). The DNA for the CDR3 is TGTGCCAGCAGCTTAACGGGAGGTTCAGTAAGGGTAACGCAGTATTTT. Translating gives CASSLTGGSVRVTQYF.

The chain employs TRBV28 and TRBJ2-3; TRBD1 aligns across 10 bases. The CDR3 sequence is 16 residues long. The V gene's germline CDR1 is MDHEN and CDR2 SYDVKM. After removal of 6 bases from V and 5 bases from J, the junction contained 11 bases not matched to a gene. CDR3 in amino acids: CASRNPRDRGQDTQYF. CDR3 DNA: TGTGCCAGCAGGAACCCCCGGGACAGGGGACAAGATACGCAGTATTTT. The full variable domain, its missing parts supplied by reference TRBV28 and TRBJ2-3, is DVKVTQSSRYLVKRTGEKVFLECVQDMDHENMFWYRQDPGLGLRLIYFSYDVKMKEKGDIPEGYSVSREKKERFSLILESASTNQTSMYLCASRNPRDRGQDTQYFGPGTRLTVL.

The chain uses TRBV29-1 and TRBJ2-7; tentative D call: TRBD2 (5 bases). The germline V gene has CDR1 SQVTM and CDR2 ANQGSEA. The CDR3 runs 14 residues. The germline V and J ends were trimmed by 4 bases and 2 bases, with 15 bases remaining between them. This CDR3 reads CSVAGVHPPYEQYF. The CDR3 DNA is TGCAGCGTTGCCGGGGTCCACCCTCCCTACGAGCAGTACTTC.

This chain connects TRBV7-2 to TRBJ2-7; 9 bases match TRBD1. Per the germline V gene, CDR1 is SGHTA and CDR2 is FQGNSA. Losses at the gene ends were 3 bases for V and 6 bases for J; bases not matched to a gene: 6. This CDR3 contains 14 residues. The CDR3 loop reads CASSLPGQGPEQYF. As DNA, the CDR3 is TGTGCCAGCAGCTTGCCGGGACAGGGCCCCGAGCAGTACTTC.

The chain joins TRBV9 to TRBJ2-3; 9 bases map to TRBD2. This CDR3 is 16 amino acids long. Germline V gene lookup returns CDR1 SGDLS and CDR2 YYNGEE. Unmatched junction bases numbered 8, after V lost 0 bases and J lost 6 bases. The CDR3 loop is CASSVEAGGRTDTQYF. In DNA, the CDR3 is TGTGCCAGCAGCGTAGAGGCGGGAGGGCGAACGGATACGCAGTATTTT.

This chain connects TRBV15 to TRBJ2-2; D is ambiguous. The V end was cut by 0 bases, the J end by 1 base, with 6 bases between. The CDR3 has 15 amino acids. Germline V gene lookup returns CDR1 LNHNV and CDR2 YYDKDF (reference sequence). The CDR3 spells CATSRDIRNTGELFF. The DNA for the CDR3 is TGTGCCACCAGCAGAGATATCAGGAACACCGGGGAGCTGTTTTTT.

The chain is built from TRBV29-1 and TRBJ2-2, with 7 positions matching TRBD2. This CDR3 contains 14 residues. V lost 3 bases and J lost 2; bases outside the gene matches: 3. CDR1 is SQVTM, CDR2 ANQGSEA, per germline. As DNA, the CDR3 is TGCAGCGTTGAGGGCGGGAGTAACACCGGGGAGCTGTTTTTT. Encoded protein: CSVEGGSNTGELFF.

The gene calls are TRBV20-1 and TRBJ2-7; TRBD1 is a possible D gene (6 bases). Deletions cut 5 bases from V and 7 bases from J, with 12 bases between. The CDR3 runs to 11 residues. Per the germline V gene, CDR1 is DFQATT and CDR2 is SNEGSKA (reference sequence). CDR3: CSADRKGEQYF. The CDR3 nucleotides read TGCAGTGCTGACAGGAAGGGGGAGCAGTACTTC.

This clone appeared a few times. The rearrangement uses TRBV14 and TRBJ2-2; 9 bases line up with TRBD1. The CDR3 length is 16 residues. V lost 10 bases and J lost 5; bases outside the gene matches: 14. Per germline, CDR1 SGHDN and CDR2 FVKESK. The CDR3 region has the DNA TGTGCCACCTCTAAGGGGACAGGGTATTCTACCGGGGAGCTGTTTTTT. Protein product: CATSKGTGYSTGELFF.

This chain joins TRBV7-9 and TRBJ1-2; D unclear. This CDR3 is 18 amino acids long. The V and J ends lost 0 bases and 6 bases respectively, with 23 bases between them. CDR1 is SEHNR, CDR2 FQNEAQ, per germline (reference sequence). The CDR3 here is CASSLAPRFAQTKDGYTF. CDR3 coding DNA: TGTGCCAGCAGCTTAGCCCCCAGATTTGCACAGACAAAGGATGGCTACACCTTC.